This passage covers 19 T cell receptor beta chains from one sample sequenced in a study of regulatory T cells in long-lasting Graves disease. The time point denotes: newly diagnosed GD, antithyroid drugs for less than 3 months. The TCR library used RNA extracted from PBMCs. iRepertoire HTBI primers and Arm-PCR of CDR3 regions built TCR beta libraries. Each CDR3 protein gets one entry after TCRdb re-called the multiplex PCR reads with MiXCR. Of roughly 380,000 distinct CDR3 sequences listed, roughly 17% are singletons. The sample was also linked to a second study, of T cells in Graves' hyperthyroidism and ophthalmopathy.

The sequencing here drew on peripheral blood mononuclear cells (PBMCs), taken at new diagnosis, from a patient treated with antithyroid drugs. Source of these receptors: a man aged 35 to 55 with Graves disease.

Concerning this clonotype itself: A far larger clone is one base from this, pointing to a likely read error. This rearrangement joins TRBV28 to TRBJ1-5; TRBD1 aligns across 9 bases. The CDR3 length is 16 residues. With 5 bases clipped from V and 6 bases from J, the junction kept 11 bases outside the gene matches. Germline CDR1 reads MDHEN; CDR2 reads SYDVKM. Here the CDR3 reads CASSEARTGGRQPQHF. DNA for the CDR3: TGTGCCAGCAGTGAAGCGCGAACAGGGGGCCGTCAGCCCCAGCATTTT. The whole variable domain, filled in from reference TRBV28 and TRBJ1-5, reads DVKVTQSSRYLVKRTGEKVFLECVQDMDHENMFWYRQDPGLGLRLIYFSYDVKMKEKGDIPEGYSVSREKKERFSLILESASTNQTSMYLCASSEARTGGRQPQHFGDGTRLSIL.

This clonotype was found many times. CDR3 coding DNA: TGTGCCAGCAGCCCAACCCCCGCAGATACGCAGTATTTT. This codes for CASSPTPADTQYF. The J gene is TRBJ2-3, the V gene TRBV11-2; D is unresolved. V gave up 5 bases and J gave up 4 bases, with 10 bases separating them. The CDR3 spans 13 residues. The germline CDR1 and CDR2 sequences are SGHAT and FQNNGV.

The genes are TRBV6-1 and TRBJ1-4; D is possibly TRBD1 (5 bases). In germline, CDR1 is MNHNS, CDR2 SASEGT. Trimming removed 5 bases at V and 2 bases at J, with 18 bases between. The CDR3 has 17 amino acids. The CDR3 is CASSQGRGDGTNEKLFF. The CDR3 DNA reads TGTGCCAGCAGTCAGGGCAGAGGGGACGGTACTAATGAAAAACTGTTTTTT.

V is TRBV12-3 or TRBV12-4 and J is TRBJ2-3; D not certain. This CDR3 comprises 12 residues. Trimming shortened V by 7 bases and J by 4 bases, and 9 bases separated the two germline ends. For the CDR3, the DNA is TGTGCCAGCACTATACTACCAGATACGCAGTATTTT. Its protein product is CASTILPDTQYF.

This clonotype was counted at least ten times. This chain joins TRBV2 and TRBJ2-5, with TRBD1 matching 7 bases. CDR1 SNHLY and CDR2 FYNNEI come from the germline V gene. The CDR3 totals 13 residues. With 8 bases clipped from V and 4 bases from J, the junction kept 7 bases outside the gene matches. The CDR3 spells CASGDRDAETQYF. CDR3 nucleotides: TGTGCCAGCGGAGACAGGGATGCAGAGACCCAGTACTTC.

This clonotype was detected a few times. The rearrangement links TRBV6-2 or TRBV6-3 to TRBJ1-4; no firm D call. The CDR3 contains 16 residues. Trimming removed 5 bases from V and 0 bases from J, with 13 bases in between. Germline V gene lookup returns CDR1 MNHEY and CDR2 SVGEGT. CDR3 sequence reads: CASSERAHTTNEKLFF. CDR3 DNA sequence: TGTGCCAGCAGTGAACGTGCACACACAACTAATGAAAAACTGTTTTTT.

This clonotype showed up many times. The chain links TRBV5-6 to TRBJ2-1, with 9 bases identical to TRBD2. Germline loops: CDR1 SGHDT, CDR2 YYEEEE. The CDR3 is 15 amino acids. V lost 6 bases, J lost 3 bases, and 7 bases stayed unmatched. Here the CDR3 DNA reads TGTGCCAGCAAGAGGTTAGCGGGGGTCTACAATGAGCAGTTCTTC. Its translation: CASKRLAGVYNEQFF.

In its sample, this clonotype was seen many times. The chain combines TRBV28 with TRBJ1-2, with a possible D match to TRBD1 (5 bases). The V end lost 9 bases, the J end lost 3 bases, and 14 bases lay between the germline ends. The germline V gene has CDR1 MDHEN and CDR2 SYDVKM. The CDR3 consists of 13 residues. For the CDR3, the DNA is TGTGCCAGTATATCGGGGCTCGACTATGGCTACACCTTC. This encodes CASISGLDYGYTF.

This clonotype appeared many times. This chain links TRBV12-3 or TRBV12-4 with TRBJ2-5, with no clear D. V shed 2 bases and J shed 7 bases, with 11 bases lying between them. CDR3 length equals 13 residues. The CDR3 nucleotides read TGTGCCAGCAGTTTACTGACCCTAGGGACCCAGTACTTC. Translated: CASSLLTLGTQYF.

CDR3 sequence (DNA): TGTGCCAGCAGTTACGTGGGGGGGCCTGGGACTGAAGCTTTCTTT. It specifies CASSYVGGPGTEAFF. This chain connects TRBV6-5 to TRBJ1-1, with a tentative D call TRBD1 (6 bases). V was pared by 2 bases and J by 5 bases, with 15 bases between. Per germline, CDR1 MNHEY and CDR2 SVGAGI. The CDR3 covers 15 residues.

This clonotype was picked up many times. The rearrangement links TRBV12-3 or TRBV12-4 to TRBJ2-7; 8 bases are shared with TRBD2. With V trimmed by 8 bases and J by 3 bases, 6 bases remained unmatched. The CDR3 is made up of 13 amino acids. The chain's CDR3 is CASRGGRRYEQYF. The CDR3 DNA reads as TGTGCCAGCCGCGGCGGGAGGCGCTACGAGCAGTACTTC.

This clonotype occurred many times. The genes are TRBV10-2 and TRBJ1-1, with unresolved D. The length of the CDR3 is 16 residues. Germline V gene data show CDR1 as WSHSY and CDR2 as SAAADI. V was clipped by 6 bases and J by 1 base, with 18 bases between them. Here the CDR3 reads CASRSGYVGKNTEAFF. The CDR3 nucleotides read TGCGCCAGCAGATCCGGGTACGTTGGTAAGAACACTGAAGCTTTCTTT.

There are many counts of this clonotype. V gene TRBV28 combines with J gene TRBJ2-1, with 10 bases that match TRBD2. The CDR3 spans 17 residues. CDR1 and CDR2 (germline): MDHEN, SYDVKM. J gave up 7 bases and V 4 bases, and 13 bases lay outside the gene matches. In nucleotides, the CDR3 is TGTGCCAGCAGTTCCCTTAGCGGGGGGCCTCAAGCGAATGAGCAGTTCTTC. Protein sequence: CASSSLSGGPQANEQFF.

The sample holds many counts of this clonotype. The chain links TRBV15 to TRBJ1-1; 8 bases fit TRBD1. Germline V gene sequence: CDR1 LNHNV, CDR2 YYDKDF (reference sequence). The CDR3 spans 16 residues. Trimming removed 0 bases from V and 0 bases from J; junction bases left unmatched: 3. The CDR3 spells CATSRDRGPVNTEAFF. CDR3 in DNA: TGTGCCACCAGCAGAGACAGGGGGCCCGTGAACACTGAAGCTTTCTTT.

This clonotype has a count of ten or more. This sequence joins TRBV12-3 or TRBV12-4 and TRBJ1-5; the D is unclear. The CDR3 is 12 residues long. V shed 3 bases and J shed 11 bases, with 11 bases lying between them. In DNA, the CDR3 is TGTGCCAGCAGTTTTTCTCGCGGGACCCAGCATTTT. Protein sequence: CASSFSRGTQHF.

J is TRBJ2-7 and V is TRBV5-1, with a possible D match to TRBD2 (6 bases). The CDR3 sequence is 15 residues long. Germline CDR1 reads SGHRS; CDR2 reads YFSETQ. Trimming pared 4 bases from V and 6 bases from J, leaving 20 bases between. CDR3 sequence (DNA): TGCGCCAGCAGCGGTGGACTTGAGGAGGGCTTCGAGCAGTACTTC. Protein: CASSGGLEEGFEQYF. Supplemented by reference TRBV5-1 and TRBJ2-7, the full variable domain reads KAGVTQTPRYLIKTRGQQVTLSCSPISGHRSVSWYQQTPGQGLQFLFEYFSETQRNKGNFPGRFSGRQFSNSRSEMNVSTLELGDSALYLCASSGGLEEGFEQYFGPGTRLTVT.

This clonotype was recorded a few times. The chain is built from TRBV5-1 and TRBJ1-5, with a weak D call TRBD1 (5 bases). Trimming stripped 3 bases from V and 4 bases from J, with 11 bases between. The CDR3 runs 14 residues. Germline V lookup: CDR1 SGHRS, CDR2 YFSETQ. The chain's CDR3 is CASSSGTKNQPQHF. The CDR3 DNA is TGCGCCAGCAGCTCCGGGACCAAAAATCAGCCCCAGCATTTT.

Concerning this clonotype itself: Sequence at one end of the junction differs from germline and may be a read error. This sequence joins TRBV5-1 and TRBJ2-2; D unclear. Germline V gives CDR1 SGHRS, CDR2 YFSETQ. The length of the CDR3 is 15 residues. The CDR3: CASSVVGSLTGELFF. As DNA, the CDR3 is TGTGCCAGCAGCGTAGTGGGCTCCCTCACCGGGGAGCTGTTTTTT.

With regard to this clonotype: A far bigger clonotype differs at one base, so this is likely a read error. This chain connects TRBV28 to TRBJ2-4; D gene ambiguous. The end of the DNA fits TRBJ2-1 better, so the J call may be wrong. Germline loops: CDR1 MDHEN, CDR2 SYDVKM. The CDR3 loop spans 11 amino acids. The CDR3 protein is CASSPRPWQFF. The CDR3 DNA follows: TGTGCCAGCAGTCCTCGTCCCTGGCAGTTCTTC.